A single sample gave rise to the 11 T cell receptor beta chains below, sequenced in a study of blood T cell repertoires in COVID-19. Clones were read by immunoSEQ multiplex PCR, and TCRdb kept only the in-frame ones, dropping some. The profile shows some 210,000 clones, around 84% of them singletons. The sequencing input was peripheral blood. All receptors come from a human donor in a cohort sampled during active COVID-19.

The CDR3: CASSRRFGGPQETQYF. CDR3 coding DNA: TGCGCCAGCAGCCGGCGCTTCGGCGGGCCTCAAGAGACCCAGTACTTC. This chain connects TRBV5-1 to TRBJ2-5; D is perhaps TRBD2 (5 bases). Germline loops: CDR1 SGHRS, CDR2 YFSETQ. V gave up 4 bases and J gave up 2 bases, with 18 bases separating them. The CDR3 sequence is 16 residues long.

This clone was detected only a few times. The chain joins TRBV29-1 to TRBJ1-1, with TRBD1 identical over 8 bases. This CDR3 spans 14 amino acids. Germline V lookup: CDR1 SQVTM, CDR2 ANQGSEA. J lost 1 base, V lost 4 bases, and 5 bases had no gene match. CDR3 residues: CSVGSGTGNTEAFF. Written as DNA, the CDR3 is TGCAGCGTTGGGTCCGGGACAGGGAACACTGAAGCTTTCTTT.

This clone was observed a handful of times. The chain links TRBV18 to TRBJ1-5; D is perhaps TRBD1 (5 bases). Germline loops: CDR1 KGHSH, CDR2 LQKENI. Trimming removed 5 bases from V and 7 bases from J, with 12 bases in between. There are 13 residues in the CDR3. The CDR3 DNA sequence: TGTGCCAGCTCAGTCGGACACGGCCAGCCCCAGCATTTT. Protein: CASSVGHGQPQHF. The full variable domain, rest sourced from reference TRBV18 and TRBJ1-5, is NAGVMQNPRHLVRRRGQEARLRCSPMKGHSHVYWYRQLPEEGLKFMVYLQKENIIDESGMPKERFSAEFPKEGPSILRIQQVVRGDSAAYFCASSVGHGQPQHFGDGTRLSIL.

The CDR3 sequence: CASRTGDQPQHF. Written as DNA, the CDR3 is TGTGCCAGCAGAACCGGTGATCAGCCCCAGCATTTT. The rearrangement uses TRBV6-6 and TRBJ1-5; D remains ambiguous. Trimming took off 6 bases at V and 5 bases at J, with 8 bases between the two ends. The V gene's germline CDR1 is MNHNY and CDR2 SVGAGI (reference sequence). This CDR3 has 12 residues.

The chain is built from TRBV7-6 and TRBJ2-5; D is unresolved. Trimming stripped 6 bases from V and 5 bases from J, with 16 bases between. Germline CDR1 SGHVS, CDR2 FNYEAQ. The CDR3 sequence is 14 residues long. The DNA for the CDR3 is TGTGCCAGCAGTGCCCCCTCTGAAGCGGAGACCCAGTACTTC. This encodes CASSAPSEAETQYF. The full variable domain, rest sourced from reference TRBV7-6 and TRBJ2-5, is GAGVSQSPRYKVTKRGQDVALRCDPISGHVSLYWYRQALGQGPEFLTYFNYEAQQDKSGLPNDRFSAERPEGSISTLTIQRTEQRDSAMYRCASSAPSEAETQYFGPGTRLLVL.

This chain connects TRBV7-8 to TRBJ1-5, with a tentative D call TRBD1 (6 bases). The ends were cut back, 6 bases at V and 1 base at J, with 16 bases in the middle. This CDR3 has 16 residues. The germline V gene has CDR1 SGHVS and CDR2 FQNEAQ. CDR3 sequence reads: CASSKTGPLSNQPQHF. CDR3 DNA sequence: TGTGCCAGCAGTAAGACAGGTCCTTTAAGCAATCAGCCCCAGCATTTT. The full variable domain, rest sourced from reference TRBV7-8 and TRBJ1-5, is GAGVSQSPRYKVAKRGQDVALRCDPISGHVSLFWYQQALGQGPEFLTYFQNEAQLDKSGLPSDRFFAERPEGSVSTLKIQRTQQEDSAVYLCASSKTGPLSNQPQHFGDGTRLSIL.

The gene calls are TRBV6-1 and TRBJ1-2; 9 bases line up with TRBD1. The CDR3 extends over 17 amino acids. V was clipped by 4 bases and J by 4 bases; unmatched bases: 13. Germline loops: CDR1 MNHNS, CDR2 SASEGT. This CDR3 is CASSALGPGQGIYGYTF. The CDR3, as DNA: TGTGCCAGCAGTGCCCTTGGACCGGGACAGGGTATCTATGGCTACACCTTC.

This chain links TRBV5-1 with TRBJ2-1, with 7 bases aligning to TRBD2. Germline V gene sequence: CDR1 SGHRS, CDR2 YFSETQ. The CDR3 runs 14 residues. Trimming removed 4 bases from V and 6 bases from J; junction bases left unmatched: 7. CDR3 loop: CASSMSGDSNEQFF. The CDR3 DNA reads TGCGCCAGCAGCATGAGCGGGGACTCCAATGAGCAGTTCTTC.

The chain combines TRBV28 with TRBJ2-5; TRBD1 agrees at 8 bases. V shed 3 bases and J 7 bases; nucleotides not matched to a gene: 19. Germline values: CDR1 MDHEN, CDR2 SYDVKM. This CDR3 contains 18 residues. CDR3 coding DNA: TGTGCCAGCAGTTTCCCTGGGCAGGGGGCAGGGAAGTGGTTGACCCAGTACTTC. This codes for CASSFPGQGAGKWLTQYF.

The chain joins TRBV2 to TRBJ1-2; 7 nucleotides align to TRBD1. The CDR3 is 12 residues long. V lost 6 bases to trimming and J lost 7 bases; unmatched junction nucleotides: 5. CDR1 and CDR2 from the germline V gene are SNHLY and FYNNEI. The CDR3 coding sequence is TGTGCCAGCAGGGACAGGTCCTCTGGCTACACCTTC. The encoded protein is CASRDRSSGYTF.

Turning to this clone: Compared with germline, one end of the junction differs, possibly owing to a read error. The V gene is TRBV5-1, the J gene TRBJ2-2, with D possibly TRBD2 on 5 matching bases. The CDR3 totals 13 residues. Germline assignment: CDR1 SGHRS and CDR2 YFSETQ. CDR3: CASTLGSPGELFF. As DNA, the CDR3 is TGCGCCAGCACCTTGGGGAGCCCCGGGGAGCTGTTTTTT.